The next 11 T cell receptor beta chains were all read from a single sample in a study of cytomegalovirus exposure and HLA in healthy donors (dated by TCRdb to 2017 to 2019). The library was obtained by the immunoSEQ multiplex PCR assay. For the multiplex PCR, a mixture combining 60 forward primers for TCR Vbeta segments and 13 reverse primers for TCR Jbeta segments was used. TCRdb took this table from immuneACCESS and kept in-frame rearrangements with V and J called. Such tables lack part of the clones; where checked against another copy, unresolved V genes explain under half of the gap, and the rest is unexplained. This sample lists roughly 100,000 clones; around 77% were detected once. The top ten clones comprise under 4.5% of the sample. What was sequenced was PBMCs. Receptors originate from a man in his fifties or sixties in good health and CMV-seropositive.

The V and J genes are TRBV19 and TRBJ1-5; D not resolved. The CDR3 runs 12 residues. Trimming stripped 3 bases from V and 5 bases from J, with 5 bases between. Germline values: CDR1 LNHDA, CDR2 SQIVND (reference sequence). The CDR3 DNA reads TGTGCCAGTAGTATCCCCTATCAGCCCCAGCATTTT. Its translation is CASSIPYQPQHF.

V is TRBV6-1 and J is TRBJ1-4; 9 bases fit TRBD1. Looked up from germline, CDR1 is MNHNS and CDR2 is SASEGT. V dropped 6 bases and J dropped 5; count of bases not matched to a gene: 7. The CDR3 sequence is 15 residues long. Here the CDR3 reads CASSARTGENEKLFF. CDR3 DNA sequence: TGTGCCAGCAGCGCCAGGACAGGGGAGAATGAAAAACTGTTTTTT.

This chain uses TRBV6-5 with TRBJ2-1, with 16 bases matching TRBD2. This CDR3 has 15 amino acids. Germline values: CDR1 MNHEY, CDR2 SVGAGI. J gave up 6 bases and V 6 bases, and 2 bases lay outside the gene matches. The DNA for the CDR3 is TGTGCCAGCAGCGGGACTAGCGGGAGGGTCAATGAGCAGTTCTTC. Protein product: CASSGTSGRVNEQFF.

This clone showed up just a few times. The chain couples TRBV19 to TRBJ1-1; TRBD1 matches 9 bases. The CDR3 consists of 13 residues. J lost 3 bases, V lost 8 bases, and 4 bases had no gene match. Per germline, CDR1 LNHDA and CDR2 SQIVND (reference sequence). CDR3 sequence: CASGQGMYTEAFF. The CDR3 DNA sequence: TGTGCCAGTGGACAGGGGATGTACACTGAAGCTTTCTTT.

This clone was observed once. This chain links TRBV27 with TRBJ1-6; D is perhaps TRBD1 (5 bases). Trimming removed 5 bases from V and 4 bases from J, with 12 bases in between. The CDR3 is made up of 15 amino acids. Per the germline V gene, CDR1 is MNHEY and CDR2 is SMNVEV (reference sequence). The CDR3 DNA is TGTGCCAGCAGTCCCCGGACAAATTATAATTCACCCCTCCACTTT. Translation gives CASSPRTNYNSPLHF.

The rearrangement joins TRBV4-2 to TRBJ2-1, with D uncertain. Germline V gene data show CDR1 as LGHNA and CDR2 as YNFKEQ. Deletions cut 0 bases from V and 15 bases from J, with 15 bases between. This CDR3 comprises 13 residues. In DNA, the CDR3 is TGTGCCAGCAGCCAAGATATGGCGGTCCCTCCGTTCTTC. Amino acids: CASSQDMAVPPFF.

The V gene is TRBV7-3, the J gene TRBJ2-3; 11 nucleotides line up with TRBD2. This CDR3 comprises 15 residues. V trimming: 3 bases; J trimming: 7 bases; junction bases outside the gene matches: 6. Germline V gives CDR1 SGHTA, CDR2 FQGTGA. The CDR3 loop reads CASSFGTSGPNTQYF. DNA for the CDR3: TGTGCCAGCAGCTTTGGGACTAGCGGCCCGAATACGCAGTATTTT.

This rearrangement joins TRBV9 to TRBJ1-2; 8 bases map to TRBD1. Trimming cost V 3 bases and J 6 bases; bases outside gene matches: 4. CDR1 is SGDLS, CDR2 YYNGEE, per germline. This CDR3 region has 13 residues. The CDR3 sequence is CASSGGQGDGYTF. Written as DNA, the CDR3 is TGTGCCAGCAGCGGAGGACAGGGCGATGGCTACACCTTC.

This sequence joins TRBV5-1 and TRBJ2-1, with 7 bases identical to TRBD1. The CDR3 consists of 16 residues. From germline, CDR1 is SGHRS and CDR2 YFSETQ. Losses at the gene ends were 4 bases for V and 5 bases for J; bases not matched to a gene: 12. The CDR3 sequence: CASSQDRGGGHNEQFF. As DNA, the CDR3 is TGCGCCAGCAGCCAAGATCGAGGGGGCGGGCACAATGAGCAGTTCTTC. Variable domain in full (rest from reference TRBV5-1 and TRBJ2-1): KAGVTQTPRYLIKTRGQQVTLSCSPISGHRSVSWYQQTPGQGLQFLFEYFSETQRNKGNFPGRFSGRQFSNSRSEMNVSTLELGDSALYLCASSQDRGGGHNEQFFGPGTRLTVL.

V gene TRBV7-9 combines with J gene TRBJ2-3; 7 nucleotides line up with TRBD2. The CDR3 runs 14 residues. Trimming took 4 bases from V and 5 from J; bases not matched to a gene: 6. Looked up from germline, CDR1 is SEHNR and CDR2 is FQNEAQ (reference sequence). CDR3 DNA: TGTGCCAGCAGCTCTCTCCGGGGGGAAGATACGCAGTATTTT. This sequence encodes CASSSLRGEDTQYF.

The CDR3 DNA reads TGTGCCAGCAGCATGGGACTAGCGGGAGGGCACAGCTACGAGCAGTACTTC. This gives the protein CASSMGLAGGHSYEQYF. The chain links TRBV9 to TRBJ2-7; 16 bases map to TRBD2. V was pared by 4 bases and J by 3 bases, with 7 bases of the junction left unmatched. CDR3 length: 17 amino acids. The germline V gene has CDR1 SGDLS and CDR2 YYNGEE.